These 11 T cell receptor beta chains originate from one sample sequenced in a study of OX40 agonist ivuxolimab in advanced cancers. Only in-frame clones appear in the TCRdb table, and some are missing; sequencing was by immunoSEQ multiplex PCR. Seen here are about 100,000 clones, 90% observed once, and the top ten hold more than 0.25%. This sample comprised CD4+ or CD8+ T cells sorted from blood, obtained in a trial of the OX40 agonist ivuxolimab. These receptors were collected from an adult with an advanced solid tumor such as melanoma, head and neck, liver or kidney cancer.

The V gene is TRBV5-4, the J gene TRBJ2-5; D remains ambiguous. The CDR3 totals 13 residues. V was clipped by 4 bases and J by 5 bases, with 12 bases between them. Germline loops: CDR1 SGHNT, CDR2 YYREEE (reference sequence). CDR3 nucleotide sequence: TGTGCCAGCAGCCGGCTTGGCGCCGAGACCCAGTACTTC. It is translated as CASSRLGAETQYF.

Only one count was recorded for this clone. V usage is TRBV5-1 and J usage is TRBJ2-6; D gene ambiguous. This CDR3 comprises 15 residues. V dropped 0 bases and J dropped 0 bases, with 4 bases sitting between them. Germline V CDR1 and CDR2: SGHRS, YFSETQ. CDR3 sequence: CASSLVISGANVLTF. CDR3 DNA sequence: TGCGCCAGCAGCTTGGTAATCTCTGGGGCCAACGTCCTGACTTTC.

The CDR3 loop is CASRARTSGRPTGDSYEQFF. DNA of the CDR3: TGTGCCAGCAGGGCCCGTACTAGCGGGAGGCCGACTGGGGACTCCTATGAGCAGTTCTTC. The chain joins TRBV28 to TRBJ2-1, with 12 bases identical to TRBD2. The CDR3 totals 20 residues. The germline V gene has CDR1 MDHEN and CDR2 SYDVKM. Germline trimming cut 6 bases from V and 8 bases from J; bases unmatched to any gene: 23.

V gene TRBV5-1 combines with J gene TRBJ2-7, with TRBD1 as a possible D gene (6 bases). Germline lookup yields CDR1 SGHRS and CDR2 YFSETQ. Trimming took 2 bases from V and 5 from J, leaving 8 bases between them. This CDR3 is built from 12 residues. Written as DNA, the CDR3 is TGCGCCAGCAGCTTCGGGACAAACGAGCAGTACTTC. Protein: CASSFGTNEQYF.

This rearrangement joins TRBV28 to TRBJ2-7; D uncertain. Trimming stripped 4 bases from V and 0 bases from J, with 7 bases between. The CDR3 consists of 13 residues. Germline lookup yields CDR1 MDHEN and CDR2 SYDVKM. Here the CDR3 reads CASSYLSSYEQYF. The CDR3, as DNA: TGTGCCAGCAGTTACTTGAGCTCCTACGAGCAGTACTTC.

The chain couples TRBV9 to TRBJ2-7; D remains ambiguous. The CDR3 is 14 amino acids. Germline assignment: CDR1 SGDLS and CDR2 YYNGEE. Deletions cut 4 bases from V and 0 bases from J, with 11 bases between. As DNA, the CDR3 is TGTGCCAGCAGCTCCGGAGTGAGCTCCTACGAGCAGTACTTC. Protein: CASSSGVSSYEQYF.

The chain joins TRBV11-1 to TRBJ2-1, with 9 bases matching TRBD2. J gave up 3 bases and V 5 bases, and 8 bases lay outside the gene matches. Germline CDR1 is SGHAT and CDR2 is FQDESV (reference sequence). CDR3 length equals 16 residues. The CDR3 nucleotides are TGTGCCAGCAGCCGTAGACTAGCGGTAGACTACAATGAGCAGTTCTTC. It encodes CASSRRLAVDYNEQFF.

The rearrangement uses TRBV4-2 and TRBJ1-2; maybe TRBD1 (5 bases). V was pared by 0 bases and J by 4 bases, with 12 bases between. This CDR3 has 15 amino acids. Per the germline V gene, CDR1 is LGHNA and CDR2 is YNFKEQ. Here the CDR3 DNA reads TGTGCCAGCAGCCAAGATCTCAGGGCCTCCTATGGCTACACCTTC. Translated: CASSQDLRASYGYTF.

The CDR3 bases are TGTGCCAGCAGCCCGACAGGGTCGGGAGGCACCGGGGAGCTGTTTTTT. Protein sequence: CASSPTGSGGTGELFF. The chain has TRBV5-4 and TRBJ2-2, with D perhaps being TRBD1 or TRBD2 (7 bases each). Trimming cost V 4 bases and J 4 bases, with 17 bases left between them. The CDR3 is made up of 16 amino acids. Germline-derived CDR1 and CDR2 are SGHNT and YYREEE (reference sequence).

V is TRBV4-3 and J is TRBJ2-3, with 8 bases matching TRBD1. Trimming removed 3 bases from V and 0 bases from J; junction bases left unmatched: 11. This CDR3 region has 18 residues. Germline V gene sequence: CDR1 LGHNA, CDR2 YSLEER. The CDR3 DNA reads TGCGCCAGCAGCCAGGAGACAGGGGTGCAGACTAGCACAGATACGCAGTATTTT. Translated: CASSQETGVQTSTDTQYF.

CDR3 nucleotide sequence: TGTGCCAGCAGCTCCAGCTTCGACAGCTACGAGCAGTACTTC. Its translation: CASSSSFDSYEQYF. V is TRBV11-2 and J is TRBJ2-7; tentative D call: TRBD1 (5 bases). The CDR3 spans 14 residues. CDR1 is SGHAT, CDR2 FQNNGV, per germline. V lost 4 bases and J lost 3, with 13 bases in between.